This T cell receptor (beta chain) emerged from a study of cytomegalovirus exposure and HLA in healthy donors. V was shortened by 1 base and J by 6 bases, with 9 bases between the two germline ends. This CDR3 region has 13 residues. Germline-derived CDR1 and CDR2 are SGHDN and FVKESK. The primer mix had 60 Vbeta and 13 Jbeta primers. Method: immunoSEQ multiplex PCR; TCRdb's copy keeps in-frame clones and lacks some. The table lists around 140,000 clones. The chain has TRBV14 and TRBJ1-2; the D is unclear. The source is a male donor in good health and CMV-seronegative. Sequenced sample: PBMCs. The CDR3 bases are TGTGCCAGCAGCCAAGGTTTCGGGAATGGCTACACCTTC. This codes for CASSQGFGNGYTF.